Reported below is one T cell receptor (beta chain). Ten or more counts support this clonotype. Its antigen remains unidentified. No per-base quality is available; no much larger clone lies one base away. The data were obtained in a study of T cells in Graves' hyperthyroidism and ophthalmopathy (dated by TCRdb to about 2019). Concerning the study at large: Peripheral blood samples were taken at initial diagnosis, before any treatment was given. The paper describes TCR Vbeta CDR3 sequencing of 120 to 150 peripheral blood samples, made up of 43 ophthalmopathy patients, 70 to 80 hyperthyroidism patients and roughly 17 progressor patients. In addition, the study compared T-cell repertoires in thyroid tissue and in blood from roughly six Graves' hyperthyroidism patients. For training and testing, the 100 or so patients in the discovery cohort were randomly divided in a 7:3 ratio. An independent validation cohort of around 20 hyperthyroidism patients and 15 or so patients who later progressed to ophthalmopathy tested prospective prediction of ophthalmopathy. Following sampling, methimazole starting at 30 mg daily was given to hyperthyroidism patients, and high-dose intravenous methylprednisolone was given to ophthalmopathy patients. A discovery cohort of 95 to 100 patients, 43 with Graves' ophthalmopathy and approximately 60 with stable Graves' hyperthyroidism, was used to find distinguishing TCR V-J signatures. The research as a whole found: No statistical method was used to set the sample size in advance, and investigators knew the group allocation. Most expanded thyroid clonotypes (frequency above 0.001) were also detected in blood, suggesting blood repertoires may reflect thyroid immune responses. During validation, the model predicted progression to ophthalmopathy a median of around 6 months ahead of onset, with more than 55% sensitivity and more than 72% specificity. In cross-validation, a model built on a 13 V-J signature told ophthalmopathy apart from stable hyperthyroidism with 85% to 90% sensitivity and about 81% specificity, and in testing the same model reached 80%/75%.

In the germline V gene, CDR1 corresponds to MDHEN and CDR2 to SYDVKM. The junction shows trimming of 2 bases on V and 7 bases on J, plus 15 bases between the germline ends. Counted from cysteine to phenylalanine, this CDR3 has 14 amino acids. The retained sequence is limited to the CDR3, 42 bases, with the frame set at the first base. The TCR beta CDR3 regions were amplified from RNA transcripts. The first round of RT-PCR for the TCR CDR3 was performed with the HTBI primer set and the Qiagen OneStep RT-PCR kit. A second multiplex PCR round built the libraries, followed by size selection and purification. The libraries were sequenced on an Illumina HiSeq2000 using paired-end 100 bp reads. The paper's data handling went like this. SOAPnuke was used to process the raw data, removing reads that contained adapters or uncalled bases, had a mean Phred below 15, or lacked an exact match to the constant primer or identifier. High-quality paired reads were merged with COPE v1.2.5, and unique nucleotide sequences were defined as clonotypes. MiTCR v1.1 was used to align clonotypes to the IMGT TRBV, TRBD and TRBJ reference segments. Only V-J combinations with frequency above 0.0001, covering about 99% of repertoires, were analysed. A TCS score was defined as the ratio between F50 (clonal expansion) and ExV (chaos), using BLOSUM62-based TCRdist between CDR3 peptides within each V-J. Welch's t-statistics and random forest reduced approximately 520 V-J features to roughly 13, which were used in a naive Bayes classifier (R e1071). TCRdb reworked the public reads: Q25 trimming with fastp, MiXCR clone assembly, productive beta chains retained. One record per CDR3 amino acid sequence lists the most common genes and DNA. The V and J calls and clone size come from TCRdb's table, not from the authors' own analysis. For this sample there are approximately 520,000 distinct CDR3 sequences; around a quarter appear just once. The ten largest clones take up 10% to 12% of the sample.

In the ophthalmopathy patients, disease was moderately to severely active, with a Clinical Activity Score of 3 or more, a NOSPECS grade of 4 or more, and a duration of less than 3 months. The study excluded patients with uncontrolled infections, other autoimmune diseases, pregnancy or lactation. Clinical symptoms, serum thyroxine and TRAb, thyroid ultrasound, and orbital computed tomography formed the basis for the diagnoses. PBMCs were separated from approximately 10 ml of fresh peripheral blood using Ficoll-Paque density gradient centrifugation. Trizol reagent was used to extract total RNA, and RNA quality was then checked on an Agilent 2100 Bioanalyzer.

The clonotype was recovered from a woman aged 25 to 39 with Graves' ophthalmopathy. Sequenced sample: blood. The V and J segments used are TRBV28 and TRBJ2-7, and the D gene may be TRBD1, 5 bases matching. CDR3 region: CASSLTVERQEQYF. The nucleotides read TGTGCCAGCAGTTTAACGGTAGAGAGACAGGAGCAGTACTTC. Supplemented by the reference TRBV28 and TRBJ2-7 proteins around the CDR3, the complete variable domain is DVKVTQSSRYLVKRTGEKVFLECVQDMDHENMFWYRQDPGLGLRLIYFSYDVKMKEKGDIPEGYSVSREKKERFSLILESASTNQTSMYLCASSLTVERQEQYFGPGTRLTVT.